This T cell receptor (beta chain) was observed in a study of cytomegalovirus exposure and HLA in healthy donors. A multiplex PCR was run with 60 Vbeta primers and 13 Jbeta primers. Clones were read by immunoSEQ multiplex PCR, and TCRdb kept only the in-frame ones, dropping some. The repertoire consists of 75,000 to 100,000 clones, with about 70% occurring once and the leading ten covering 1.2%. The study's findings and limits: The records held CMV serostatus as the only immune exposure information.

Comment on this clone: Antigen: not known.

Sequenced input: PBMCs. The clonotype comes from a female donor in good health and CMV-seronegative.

The CDR3 nucleotides read TGTGCCTGGAGTGCGACAGGGGACACCGGGGAGCTGTTTTTT. It encodes CAWSATGDTGELFF. The chain employs TRBV30 and TRBJ2-2, with 8 bases matching TRBD1. Unmatched junction bases numbered 1, after V lost 1 base and J lost 3 bases. The CDR3 spans 14 residues. Germline values: CDR1 GTSNPN, CDR2 SVGIG (reference sequence).